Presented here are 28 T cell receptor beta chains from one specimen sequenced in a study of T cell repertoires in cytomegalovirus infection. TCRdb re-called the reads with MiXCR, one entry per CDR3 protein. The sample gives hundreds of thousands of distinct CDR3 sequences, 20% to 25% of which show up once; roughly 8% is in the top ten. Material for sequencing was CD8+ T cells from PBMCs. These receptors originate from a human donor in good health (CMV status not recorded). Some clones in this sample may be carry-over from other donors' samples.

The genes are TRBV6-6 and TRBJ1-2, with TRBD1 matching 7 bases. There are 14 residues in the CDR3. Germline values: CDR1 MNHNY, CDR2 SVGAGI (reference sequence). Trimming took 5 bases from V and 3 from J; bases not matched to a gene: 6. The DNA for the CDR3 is TGTGCCAGCAGTCTCGACAGGGCCTACTATGGCTACACCTTC. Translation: CASSLDRAYYGYTF.

CDR3 sequence (DNA): TGCAGTGCTAGGACTCCTAAGGGCTACGAGCAGTACTTC. It encodes CSARTPKGYEQYF. The chain joins TRBV20-1 to TRBJ2-7; D is uncertain. The length of the CDR3 is 13 residues. From germline, CDR1 is DFQATT and CDR2 SNEGSKA (reference sequence). The V gene lost 3 bases and the J gene lost 3 bases, with 12 bases spanning the gap.

The CDR3 reads CASSILRTGHNQPQHF. CDR3 DNA: TGTGCCAGCAGTATACTTAGGACAGGCCATAATCAGCCCCAGCATTTT. The rearrangement links TRBV28 to TRBJ1-5; 7 bases are a match to TRBD1. V gave up 5 bases and J gave up 4 bases; unmatched junction bases: 11. CDR1 and CDR2 (germline): MDHEN, SYDVKM. This CDR3 has 16 residues. The full variable domain, completed using reference TRBV28 and TRBJ1-5, is DVKVTQSSRYLVKRTGEKVFLECVQDMDHENMFWYRQDPGLGLRLIYFSYDVKMKEKGDIPEGYSVSREKKERFSLILESASTNQTSMYLCASSILRTGHNQPQHFGDGTRLSIL.

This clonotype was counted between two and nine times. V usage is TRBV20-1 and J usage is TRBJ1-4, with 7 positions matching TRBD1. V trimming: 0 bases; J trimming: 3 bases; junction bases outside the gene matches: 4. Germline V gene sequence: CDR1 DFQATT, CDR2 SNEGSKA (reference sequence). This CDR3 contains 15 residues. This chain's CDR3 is CSARDSTGPNEKLFF. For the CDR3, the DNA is TGCAGTGCTAGAGATTCGACAGGGCCTAATGAAAAACTGTTTTTT.

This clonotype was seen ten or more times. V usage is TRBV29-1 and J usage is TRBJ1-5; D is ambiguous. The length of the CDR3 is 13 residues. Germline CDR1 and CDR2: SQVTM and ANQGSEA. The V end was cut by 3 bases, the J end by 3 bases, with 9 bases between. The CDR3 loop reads CSVEEGDNQPQHF. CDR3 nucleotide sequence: TGCAGCGTTGAGGAAGGAGACAATCAGCCCCAGCATTTT.

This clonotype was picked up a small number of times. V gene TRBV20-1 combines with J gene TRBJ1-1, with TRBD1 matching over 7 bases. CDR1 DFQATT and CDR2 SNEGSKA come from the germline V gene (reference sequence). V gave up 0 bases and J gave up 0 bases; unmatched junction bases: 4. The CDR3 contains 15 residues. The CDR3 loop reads CSARDWDSMNTEAFF. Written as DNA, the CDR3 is TGCAGTGCTAGAGATTGGGACAGCATGAACACTGAAGCTTTCTTT.

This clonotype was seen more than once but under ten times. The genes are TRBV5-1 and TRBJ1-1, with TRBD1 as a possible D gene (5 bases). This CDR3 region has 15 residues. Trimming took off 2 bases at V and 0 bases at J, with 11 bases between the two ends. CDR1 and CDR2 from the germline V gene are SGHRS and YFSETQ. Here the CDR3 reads CASSLIWGLNTEAFF. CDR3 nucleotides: TGCGCCAGCAGCTTAATTTGGGGCTTGAACACTGAAGCTTTCTTT.

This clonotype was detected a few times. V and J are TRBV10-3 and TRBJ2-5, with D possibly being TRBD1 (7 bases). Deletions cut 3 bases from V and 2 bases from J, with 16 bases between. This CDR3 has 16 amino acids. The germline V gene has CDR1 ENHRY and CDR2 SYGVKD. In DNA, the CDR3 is TGTGCCATCAGTGACGACAGGGCCCTAGCGCAAGAGACCCAGTACTTC. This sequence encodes CAISDDRALAQETQYF.

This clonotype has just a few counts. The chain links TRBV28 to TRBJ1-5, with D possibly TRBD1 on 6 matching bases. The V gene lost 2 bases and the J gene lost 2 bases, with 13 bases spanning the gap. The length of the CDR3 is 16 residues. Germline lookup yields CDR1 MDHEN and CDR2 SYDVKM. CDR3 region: CASSLDQGNGNQPQHF. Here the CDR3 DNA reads TGTGCCAGCAGTTTAGATCAGGGGAATGGCAATCAGCCCCAGCATTTT.

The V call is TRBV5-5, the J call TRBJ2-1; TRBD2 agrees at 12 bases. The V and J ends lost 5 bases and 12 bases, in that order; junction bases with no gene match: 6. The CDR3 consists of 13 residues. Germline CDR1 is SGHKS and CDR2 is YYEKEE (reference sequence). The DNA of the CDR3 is TGTGCCAGCAGTCTCGAGACTAGCGGGGGGCAGTTCTTC. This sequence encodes CASSLETSGGQFF.

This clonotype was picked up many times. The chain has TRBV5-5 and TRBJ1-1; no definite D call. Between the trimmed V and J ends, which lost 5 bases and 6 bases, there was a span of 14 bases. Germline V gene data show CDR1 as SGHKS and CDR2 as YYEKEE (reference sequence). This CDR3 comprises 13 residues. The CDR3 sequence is CASRLPGRPEAFF. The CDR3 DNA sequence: TGTGCCAGCAGACTCCCTGGCCGCCCTGAAGCTTTCTTT.

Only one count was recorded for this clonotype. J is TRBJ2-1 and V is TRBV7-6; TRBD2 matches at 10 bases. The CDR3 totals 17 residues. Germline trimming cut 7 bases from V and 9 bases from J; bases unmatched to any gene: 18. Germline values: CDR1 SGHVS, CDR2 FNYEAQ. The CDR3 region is CASTTTSGARGLGEQFF. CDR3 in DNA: TGTGCCAGCACCACTACTAGCGGGGCTCGAGGGTTGGGTGAGCAGTTCTTC.

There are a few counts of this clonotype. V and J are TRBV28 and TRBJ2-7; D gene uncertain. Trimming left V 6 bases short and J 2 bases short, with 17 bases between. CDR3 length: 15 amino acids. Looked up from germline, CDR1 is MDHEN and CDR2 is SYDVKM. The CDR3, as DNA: TGTGCCAGCAGGCCTACGGATAGGATAACCTACGAGCAGTACGTC. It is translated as CASRPTDRITYEQYV.

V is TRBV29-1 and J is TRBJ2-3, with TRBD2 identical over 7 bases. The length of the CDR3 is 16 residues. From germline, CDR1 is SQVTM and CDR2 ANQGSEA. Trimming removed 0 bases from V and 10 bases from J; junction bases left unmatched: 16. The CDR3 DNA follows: TGCAGCGTTGAAGATCCTGAGACCGTCGGGACTATGGCGCAGTATTTT. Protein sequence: CSVEDPETVGTMAQYF.

The CDR3 sequence is CASEDRENTEAFF. CDR3 DNA sequence: TGTGCCAGCGAGGACAGGGAGAACACTGAAGCTTTCTTT. J is TRBJ1-1 and V is TRBV2, with TRBD1 matching over 8 bases. Trimming cost V 8 bases and J 1 base; bases outside gene matches: 3. Germline loops: CDR1 SNHLY, CDR2 FYNNEI. This CDR3 region has 13 residues. Full variable domain (missing parts from reference TRBV2 and TRBJ1-1): EPEVTQTPSHQVTQMGQEVILRCVPISNHLYFYWYRQILGQKVEFLVSFYNNEISEKSEIFDDQFSVERPDGSNFTLKIRSTKLEDSAMYFCASEDRENTEAFFGQGTRLTVV.

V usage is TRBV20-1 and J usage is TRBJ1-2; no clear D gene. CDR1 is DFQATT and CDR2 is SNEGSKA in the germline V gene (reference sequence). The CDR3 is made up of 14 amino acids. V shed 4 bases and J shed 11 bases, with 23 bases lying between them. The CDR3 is CSATAEAGFRGYTF. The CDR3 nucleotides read TGCAGTGCTACCGCAGAGGCTGGGTTTCGAGGATACACCTTC.

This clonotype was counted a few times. The DNA for the CDR3 is TGTGCCAGCAGCTTCGGGCCTTCCTACAATGAGCAGTTCTTC. Residues: CASSFGPSYNEQFF. The gene calls are TRBV7-9 and TRBJ2-1; D ambiguous. Germline assignment: CDR1 SEHNR and CDR2 FQNEAQ (reference sequence). This CDR3 comprises 14 residues. Between the trimmed V and J ends, which lost 3 bases and 1 base, there was a span of 7 bases.

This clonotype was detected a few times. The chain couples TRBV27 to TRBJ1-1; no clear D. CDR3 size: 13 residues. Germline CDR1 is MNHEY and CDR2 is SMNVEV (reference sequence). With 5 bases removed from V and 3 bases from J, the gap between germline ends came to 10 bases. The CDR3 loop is CASSPLSHTEAFF. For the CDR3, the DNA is TGTGCCAGCAGTCCCCTTAGTCACACTGAAGCTTTCTTT.

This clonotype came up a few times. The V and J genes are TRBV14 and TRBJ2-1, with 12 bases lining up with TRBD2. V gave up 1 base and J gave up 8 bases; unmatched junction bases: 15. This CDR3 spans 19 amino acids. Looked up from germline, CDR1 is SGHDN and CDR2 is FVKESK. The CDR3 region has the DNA TGTGCCAGCAGCCAAGGACTAGCGGGGGCCCGCCCCCGCGAGGATGAGCAGTTCTTC. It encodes CASSQGLAGARPREDEQFF.

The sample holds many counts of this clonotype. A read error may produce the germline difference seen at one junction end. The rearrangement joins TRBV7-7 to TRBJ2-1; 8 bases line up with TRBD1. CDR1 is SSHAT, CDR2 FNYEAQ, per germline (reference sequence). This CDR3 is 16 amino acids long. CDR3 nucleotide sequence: TGTGCTAGCAGCTATTACCCCGGGACAGGAGATAATGAGCAGTTCTTC. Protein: CASSYYPGTGDNEQFF.

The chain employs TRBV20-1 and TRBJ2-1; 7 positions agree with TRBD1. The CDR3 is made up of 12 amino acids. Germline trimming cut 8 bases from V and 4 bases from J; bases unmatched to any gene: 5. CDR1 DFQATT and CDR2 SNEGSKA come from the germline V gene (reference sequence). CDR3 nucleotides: TGCAGTACCGAGGGGGCTTACAATGAGCAGTTCTTC. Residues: CSTEGAYNEQFF.

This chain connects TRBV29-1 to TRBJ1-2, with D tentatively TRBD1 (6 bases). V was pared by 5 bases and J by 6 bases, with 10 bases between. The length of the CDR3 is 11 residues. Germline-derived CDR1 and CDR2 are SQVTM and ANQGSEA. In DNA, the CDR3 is TGCAGCGTTTTTCAGGGGAATGGCTACACCTTC. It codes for CSVFQGNGYTF.

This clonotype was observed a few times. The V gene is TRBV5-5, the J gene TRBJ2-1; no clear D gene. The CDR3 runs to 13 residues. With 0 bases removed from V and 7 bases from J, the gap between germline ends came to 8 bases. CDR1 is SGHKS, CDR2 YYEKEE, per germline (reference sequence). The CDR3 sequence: CASSLAGPNEQFF. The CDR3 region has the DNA TGTGCCAGCAGCTTGGCCGGTCCGAATGAGCAGTTCTTC.

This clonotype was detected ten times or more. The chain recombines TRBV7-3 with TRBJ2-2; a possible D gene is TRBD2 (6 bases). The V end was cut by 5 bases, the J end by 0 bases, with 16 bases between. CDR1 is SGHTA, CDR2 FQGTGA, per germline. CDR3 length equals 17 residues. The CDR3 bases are TGTGCCAGCAGCCCGACTATGGGGACTGCGAACACCGGGGAGCTGTTTTTT. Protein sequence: CASSPTMGTANTGELFF. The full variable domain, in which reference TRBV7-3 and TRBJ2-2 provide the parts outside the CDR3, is GAGVSQTPSNKVTEKGKYVELRCDPISGHTALYWYRQSLGQGPEFLIYFQGTGAADDSGLPNDRFFAVRPEGSVSTLKIQRTERGDSAVYLCASSPTMGTANTGELFFGEGSRLTVL.

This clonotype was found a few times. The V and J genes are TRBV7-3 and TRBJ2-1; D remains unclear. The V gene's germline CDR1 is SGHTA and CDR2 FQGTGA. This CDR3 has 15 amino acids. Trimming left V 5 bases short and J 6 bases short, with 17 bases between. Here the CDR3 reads CASSPEVALLNEQFF. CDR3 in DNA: TGTGCCAGCAGCCCCGAGGTGGCCCTTCTCAATGAGCAGTTCTTC.

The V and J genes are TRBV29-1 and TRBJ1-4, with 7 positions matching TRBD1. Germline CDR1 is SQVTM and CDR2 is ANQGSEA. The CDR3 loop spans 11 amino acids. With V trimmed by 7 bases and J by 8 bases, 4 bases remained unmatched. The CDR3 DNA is TGCAGCGCGACAGGGATGGAAAAACTGTTTTTT. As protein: CSATGMEKLFF.

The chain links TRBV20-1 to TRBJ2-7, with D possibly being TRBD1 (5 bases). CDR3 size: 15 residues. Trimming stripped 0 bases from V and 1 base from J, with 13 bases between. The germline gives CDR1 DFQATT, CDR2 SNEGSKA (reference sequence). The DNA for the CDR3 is TGCAGTGCTAGAGATTACCAGGGATATTCCTACGAGCAGTACTTC. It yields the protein CSARDYQGYSYEQYF.

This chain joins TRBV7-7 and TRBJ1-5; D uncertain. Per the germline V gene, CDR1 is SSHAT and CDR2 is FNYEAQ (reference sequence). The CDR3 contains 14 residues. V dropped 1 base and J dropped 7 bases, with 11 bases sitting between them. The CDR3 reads CASSLGGLVQPQHF. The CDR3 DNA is TGTGCCAGCAGCTTAGGAGGGTTGGTCCAGCCCCAGCATTTT.